These T cell receptor beta chains were read from a single sample in a study of shared clonotypes between healthy human individuals. The data were produced by immunoSEQ multiplex PCR, yet TCRdb's version contains in-frame clones alone and is incomplete. The sample yields roughly 380,000 clones, around 96% seen once. The sample taken for sequencing was memory CD8+ T cells sorted from blood. All receptors derive from a man under 40 in good health. The CDR3 runs from the conserved cysteine through the conserved F or W. A D gene is named only where the DNA matches it firmly. The listing skips clone size in some rows; elsewhere it reads once, few, many or a size class.

d_call | j_call | clone_size | v_call | cdr3_aa | cdr3_nt
. | TRBJ2-5 | . | TRBV27 | CASRVSYQETQYF | TGTGCCAGCAGAGTCTCGTACCAAGAGACCCAGTACTTC
TRBD1 | TRBJ1-2 | . | TRBV30 | CAWSRQGHF | TGTGCCTGGAGCCGACAGGGGCACTTC
. | TRBJ2-5 | . | TRBV28 | CASGPLVQETQYF | TGTGCCAGCGGGCCACTAGTACAAGAGACCCAGTACTTC
TRBD1 | TRBJ2-1 | . | TRBV13 | CASSASQGTNEQFF | TGTGCCAGCAGCGCGTCACAGGGGACCAATGAGCAGTTCTTC
TRBD2 | TRBJ2-7 | . | TRBV28 | CASILAGASGEQYF | TGTGCCAGCATCCTAGCGGGAGCGAGCGGAGAGCAGTACTTC
. | TRBJ2-1 | . | TRBV7-2 | CASSLERRHEQFF | TGTGCCAGCAGCTTAGAAAGGAGGCATGAGCAGTTCTTC
. | TRBJ1-1 | . | TRBV28 | CASSLRSGRGAFF | TGTGCCAGCAGTTTACGATCCGGGCGGGGAGCTTTCTTT
. | TRBJ1-1 | . | TRBV5-6 | CASRWGYRVGENTEAFF | TGTGCCAGCAGGTGGGGGTATCGGGTCGGAGAGAACACTGAAGCTTTCTTT
TRBD2 | TRBJ2-3 | . | TRBV6-6 | CASSQTSGPTDTQYF | TGTGCCAGCAGTCAGACTAGCGGACCCACAGATACGCAGTATTTT
. | TRBJ2-7 | . | TRBV6-5 | CASSYSEGAQQYF | TGTGCCAGCAGTTACTCTGAGGGCGCGCAGCAGTACTTC
. | TRBJ1-5 | . | TRBV10-1 | CASSEKGIMQPQHF | TGCGCCAGCAGTGAAAAGGGGATTATGCAGCCCCAGCATTTT
. | TRBJ2-3 | . | TRBV12-5 | CASGLGSSAGTSDTQYF | TGTGCTAGTGGTTTGGGGAGTTCAGCCGGGACCTCAGATACGCAGTATTTT
. | TRBJ1-1 | . | TRBV6-6 | CASIRDGTNTEAFF | TGTGCCAGCATAAGGGACGGAACTAACACTGAAGCTTTCTTT
. | TRBJ2-2 | . | TRBV9 | CASSVEGRGELFF | TGTGCCAGCAGCGTAGAAGGGAGGGGGGAGCTGTTTTTT
. | TRBJ2-7 | . | TRBV28 | CASTKDRYEQYF | TGTGCCAGCACTAAGGACCGCTACGAGCAGTACTTC
. | TRBJ2-3 | . | TRBV2 | CASSEVWGKAIDTQYF | TGTGCCAGCAGTGAAGTTTGGGGGAAGGCGATAGATACGCAGTATTTT
TRBD2 | TRBJ2-5 | . | TRBV10-3 | CAIRNSGTEETQYF | TGTGCCATCAGAAATAGCGGGACCGAAGAGACCCAGTACTTC
. | TRBJ2-3 | once | TRBV28 | CASRVRGYTQYF | TGTGCCAGCAGAGTCAGGGGATATACGCAGTATTTT
. | TRBJ2-5 | . | TRBV27 | CASSLLGGMIETQYF | TGTGCCAGCAGTTTATTAGGGGGTATGATAGAGACCCAGTACTTC
. | TRBJ2-1 | . | TRBV5-6 | CASSLVGPGAQFF | TGTGCCAGCAGCTTGGTTGGGCCGGGAGCGCAGTTCTTC
. | TRBJ2-7 | . | TRBV6-4 | CASRRPGYEQYF | TGTGCCAGCAGACGACCGGGCTACGAGCAGTACTTC
. | TRBJ1-1 | . | TRBV28 | CASSPARAGPPEAFF | TGTGCCAGCAGCCCTGCCAGGGCAGGGCCACCTGAAGCTTTCTTT
. | TRBJ2-5 | . | TRBV10-3 | CAISDRRETQYF | TGTGCCATCAGTGATCGAAGAGAGACCCAGTACTTC